The 21 T cell receptor beta chains presented below share a single source sample, sequenced in a study of cytomegalovirus exposure and HLA in healthy donors. PCR involved 60 Vbeta and 13 Jbeta primers. Sequencing used immunoSEQ multiplex PCR; TCRdb keeps in-frame clones, though not all of them. The sample yields around 150,000 clones, about 79% seen once. Sequenced: PBMCs. The source of these receptors is a male donor in good health and CMV-seronegative.

The V gene is TRBV9, the J gene TRBJ1-2, with D possibly matching TRBD1 (5 bases). V was cut by 1 base and J by 6 bases, with 19 bases left in between. The CDR3 consists of 16 residues. The germline V gene encodes CDR1 SGDLS and CDR2 YYNGEE. The CDR3 is CASSVSWGSRNHGYTF. The CDR3 DNA sequence: TGTGCCAGCAGCGTATCCTGGGGCAGCAGGAACCATGGCTACACCTTC. Full variable domain (missing parts from reference TRBV9 and TRBJ1-2): DSGVTQTPKHLITATGQRVTLRCSPRSGDLSVYWYQQSLDQGLQFLIQYYNGEERAKGNILERFSAQQFPDLHSELNLSSLELGDSALYFCASSVSWGSRNHGYTFGSGTRLTVV.

The chain uses TRBV4-1 and TRBJ2-5; 7 bases are shared with TRBD2. The length of the CDR3 is 16 residues. Germline V gives CDR1 MGHRA, CDR2 YSYEKL. Trimming at V came to 5 bases and at J to 3 bases, leaving 12 bases not matched to a gene. Here the CDR3 DNA reads TGCGCCAGCAGCGAGACGGGAGGACGAGGGGAAGAGACCCAGTACTTC. Its protein product is CASSETGGRGEETQYF.

Turning to this clone: One junction end disagrees with the germline gene, perhaps due to a read error. The chain links TRBV7-9 to TRBJ2-3; possibly TRBD2 for D (5 bases). The germline V gene encodes CDR1 SEHNR and CDR2 FQNEAQ (reference sequence). The CDR3 is made up of 12 amino acids. The chain's CDR3 is CSSSLVADTQYF. The CDR3 DNA sequence: TGTTCCAGCAGCTTAGTAGCGGATACGCAGTATTTT. The full variable domain, in which reference TRBV7-9 and TRBJ2-3 provide the parts outside the CDR3, is DTGVSQNPRHKITKRGQNVTFRCDPISEHNRLYWYRQTLGQGPEFLTYFQNEAQLEKSRLLSDRFSAERPKGSFSTLEIQRTEQGDSAMYLCSSSLVADTQYFGPGTRLTVL.

This chain connects TRBV5-1 to TRBJ2-1; 13 bases align to TRBD2. Trimming at V came to 0 bases and at J to 8 bases, leaving 5 bases not matched to a gene. The germline V gene has CDR1 SGHRS and CDR2 YFSETQ. The CDR3 runs 16 residues. The CDR3: CASSLGTSGSLDEQFF. The CDR3 nucleotides are TGCGCCAGCAGCTTGGGGACTAGCGGGAGTCTGGATGAGCAGTTCTTC.

The J gene is TRBJ2-2, the V gene TRBV27; the D is unclear. Trimming took off 0 bases at V and 7 bases at J, with 9 bases between the two ends. The length of the CDR3 is 14 residues. Germline-derived CDR1 and CDR2 are MNHEY and SMNVEV (reference sequence). The CDR3 sequence: CASSLSWAVGELFF. In nucleotides, the CDR3 is TGTGCCAGCAGTTTATCGTGGGCTGTCGGGGAGCTGTTTTTT.

This clone appeared once. This chain connects TRBV5-6 to TRBJ2-3; possibly TRBD1 for D (5 bases). The V end was cut by 5 bases, the J end by 2 bases, with 12 bases between. The CDR3 consists of 14 residues. The germline gives CDR1 SGHDT, CDR2 YYEEEE. In DNA, the CDR3 is TGTGCCAGCAGACAGGACCTCAACACAGATACGCAGTATTTT. Its protein product is CASRQDLNTDTQYF.

The rearrangement uses TRBV5-1 and TRBJ2-3; TRBD1 agrees at 8 bases. CDR3 length: 16 amino acids. Germline trimming cut 4 bases from V and 1 base from J; bases unmatched to any gene: 8. Germline CDR1 is SGHRS and CDR2 is YFSETQ. The CDR3 nucleotides read TGCGCCAGCAGCGCCAGACAGGGGTCGGGCACAGATACGCAGTATTTT. Translating it yields CASSARQGSGTDTQYF.

CDR3 residues: CASSTGGRISGNTIYF. The CDR3 nucleotides read TGTGCCAGTAGTACAGGGGGTCGAATCTCTGGAAACACCATATATTTT. The chain has TRBV19 and TRBJ1-3; 7 nucleotides match TRBD1. The V gene's germline CDR1 is LNHDA and CDR2 SQIVND (reference sequence). CDR3 size: 16 residues. Trimming took 4 bases from V and 0 from J; bases not matched to a gene: 6.

This clone has just a few counts. V usage is TRBV5-1 and J usage is TRBJ1-2, with 11 bases matching TRBD1. After removal of 2 bases from V and 7 bases from J, the junction contained 1 base not matched to a gene. CDR3 length: 13 residues. CDR1 and CDR2 from the germline V gene are SGHRS and YFSETQ. CDR3 DNA: TGCGCCAGCAGCTTAGGGACAGGGGGTGGCTACACCTTC. Translated, it gives CASSLGTGGGYTF.

This chain joins TRBV27 and TRBJ1-6, with 7 positions matching TRBD1. The CDR3 totals 14 residues. J gave up 6 bases and V 6 bases, and 5 bases lay outside the gene matches. The germline CDR1 and CDR2 sequences are MNHEY and SMNVEV (reference sequence). CDR3 sequence: CASRTTGFNSPLHF. CDR3 nucleotide sequence: TGTGCCAGCAGGACGACAGGGTTTAATTCACCCCTCCACTTT.

This chain connects TRBV6-5 to TRBJ2-7, with D tentatively TRBD1 (6 bases). Trimming took 6 bases from V and 5 from J, leaving 14 bases between them. The CDR3 covers 13 residues. The germline gives CDR1 MNHEY, CDR2 SVGAGI. The CDR3 region is CASRRRGVDEQYF. Here the CDR3 DNA reads TGTGCCAGCAGGCGCAGGGGAGTCGACGAGCAGTACTTC.

A few counts support this clone. The CDR3 DNA is TGTGCCACCAGCAGAGGAGACACCGTCTACGAGCAGTACTTC. Translated: CATSRGDTVYEQYF. The chain combines TRBV15 with TRBJ2-7, with D unclear. Trimming pared 1 base from V and 3 bases from J, leaving 10 bases between. The CDR3 runs to 14 residues. Germline V gene sequence: CDR1 LNHNV, CDR2 YYDKDF (reference sequence).

The chain employs TRBV2 and TRBJ1-2; TRBD1 matches 11 bases. The junction had 3 bases not matched to a gene; V was cut back by 10 bases and J by 2 bases. Germline CDR1 and CDR2: SNHLY and FYNNEI. The CDR3 runs to 13 residues. The CDR3 nucleotides are TGTGCCACTGGGACAGGGGGGAACTATGGCTACACCTTC. It encodes CATGTGGNYGYTF.

The genes are TRBV7-9 and TRBJ2-3, with 9 positions matching TRBD1. There are 16 residues in the CDR3. Germline CDR1 and CDR2: SEHNR and FQNEAQ (reference sequence). The trim removed 6 bases at V and 2 bases at J, leaving 9 bases unmatched. The CDR3 is CASSDLGTGNTDTQYF. Here the CDR3 DNA reads TGTGCCAGCAGTGATCTCGGGACAGGGAACACAGATACGCAGTATTTT.

The chain uses TRBV6-5 and TRBJ1-1; D is perhaps TRBD1 (5 bases). The CDR3 is 15 amino acids. V lost 0 bases, J lost 4 bases, and 12 bases lay in between. CDR1 MNHEY and CDR2 SVGAGI come from the germline V gene. The CDR3 coding sequence is TGTGCCAGCAGTTACTCCAGGGCTCAGATCACTGAAGCTTTCTTT. Translating it yields CASSYSRAQITEAFF.

The genes are TRBV27 and TRBJ1-2, with D maybe TRBD1 (6 bases). The CDR3 runs 16 residues. V was trimmed by 5 bases and J by 4 bases, leaving 20 bases between them. CDR1 MNHEY and CDR2 SMNVEV come from the germline V gene (reference sequence). For the CDR3, the DNA is TGTGCCAGCAGTCCCGGCGCCAGACAGGATACCTATGGCTACACCTTC. Translation: CASSPGARQDTYGYTF.

The V gene is TRBV5-1, the J gene TRBJ2-4; D perhaps matches TRBD1 (6 bases). This CDR3 spans 14 amino acids. The V gene's germline CDR1 is SGHRS and CDR2 YFSETQ. The V end was cut by 0 bases, the J end by 6 bases, with 10 bases between. CDR3 DNA: TGCGCCAGCAGCTTGGGACAGGAGGTAAACATTCAGTACTTC. Its translation: CASSLGQEVNIQYF.

This clone occurred a few times. V and J are TRBV28 and TRBJ1-5; D is unresolved. This CDR3 has 17 amino acids. In germline, CDR1 is MDHEN, CDR2 SYDVKM. V was clipped by 3 bases and J by 4 bases, with 19 bases between them. CDR3: CASSLPSRVRSNQPQHF. Here the CDR3 DNA reads TGTGCCAGCAGTTTGCCCTCGCGGGTCCGTTCAAATCAGCCCCAGCATTTT. Drawing the rest from reference TRBV28 and TRBJ1-5, the complete variable domain is DVKVTQSSRYLVKRTGEKVFLECVQDMDHENMFWYRQDPGLGLRLIYFSYDVKMKEKGDIPEGYSVSREKKERFSLILESASTNQTSMYLCASSLPSRVRSNQPQHFGDGTRLSIL.

This clone was seen only once. This chain connects TRBV5-1 to TRBJ1-1; D unclear. V was clipped by 3 bases and J by 4 bases, with 16 bases between them. Germline values: CDR1 SGHRS, CDR2 YFSETQ. This CDR3 region has 15 residues. The CDR3 here is CASSSGRRVGTEAFF. The CDR3 DNA reads as TGCGCCAGCAGCTCGGGTCGGAGGGTGGGCACTGAAGCTTTCTTT.

The V gene is TRBV27, the J gene TRBJ1-2; 9 nucleotides line up with TRBD1. This CDR3 spans 13 amino acids. Germline V CDR1 and CDR2: MNHEY, SMNVEV (reference sequence). Trimming cost V 9 bases and J 6 bases; bases outside gene matches: 8. This chain's CDR3 is CASRTGDYDGYTF. The CDR3 nucleotides read TGTGCCAGTCGGACAGGGGATTACGATGGCTACACCTTC.

This clone was recorded once. The chain employs TRBV29-1 and TRBJ1-2; TRBD1 matches at 8 bases. The germline CDR1 and CDR2 sequences are SQVTM and ANQGSEA. V was pared by 4 bases and J by 7 bases, with 11 bases of the junction left unmatched. This CDR3 contains 14 residues. The CDR3 is CSVGRVAGGRGYTF. CDR3 in DNA: TGCAGCGTTGGTCGTGTGGCAGGGGGCCGTGGCTACACCTTC.